The 15 T cell receptor beta chains below were found in one sample sequenced in a study of blood T cells in healthy people across ages. Then a second PCR, running roughly 6 to 11 cycles, was carried out with a sample-barcoded 5' primer and a J-beta primer mix. TCRdb reprocessed the 5' RACE reads via MiXCR and lists one record per CDR3 protein. The repertoire holds fewer than 600,000 distinct CDR3 sequences, with about a quarter as singletons. These data were also filed under a second study, of T cells of mothers and their children.

Sequenced sample: blood. The receptors shown here come from a boy aged 2 to 10 in good health.

The table lists this clonotype with a few counts. Mismatch with germline at one junction end may stem from a read error. The J gene is TRBJ1-2, the V gene TRBV6-6, with a possible D match to TRBD1 (6 bases). The CDR3 has 10 residues. Germline V lookup: CDR1 MNHNY, CDR2 SVGAGI (reference sequence). The chain's CDR3 is CAGRGNGYTF. CDR3 in DNA: TGTGCCGGCAGGGGCAATGGCTACACCTTC.

The chain recombines TRBV25-1 with TRBJ2-3, with 11 nucleotides matching TRBD2. CDR3 size: 15 residues. The V gene end was trimmed by 6 bases and the J gene end by 6 bases; junction bases not matched to a gene: 8. Germline V gene sequence: CDR1 MGHDK, CDR2 SYGVNS. The CDR3 sequence is CASRPTSGRWDTQYF. The DNA of the CDR3 is TGTGCCAGCAGGCCAACTAGCGGGAGATGGGATACGCAGTATTTT.

The chain recombines TRBV18 with TRBJ1-1; D call uncertain. The CDR3 extends over 15 amino acids. Germline V CDR1 and CDR2: KGHSH, LQKENI. The V and J ends lost 1 base and 5 bases respectively, with 14 bases between them. Written as DNA, the CDR3 is TGTGCCAGCTCACCACTCAATGGGGAGAATACTGAAGCTTTCTTT. This sequence encodes CASSPLNGENTEAFF. The full variable domain, in which reference TRBV18 and TRBJ1-1 provide the parts outside the CDR3, is NAGVMQNPRHLVRRRGQEARLRCSPMKGHSHVYWYRQLPEEGLKFMVYLQKENIIDESGMPKERFSAEFPKEGPSILRIQQVVRGDSAAYFCASSPLNGENTEAFFGQGTRLTVV.

There are a few counts of this clonotype. Its ends do not fully match the called genes, so a read error is possible. The rearrangement uses TRBV9 and TRBJ1-2; D uncertain. Germline V lookup: CDR1 SGDLS, CDR2 YYNGEE. The CDR3 has 15 residues. Written as DNA, the CDR3 is TGTGCCGGCAGCGCGCATCCTCAGGAAGCCGATGGCCACACCTTC. It codes for CAGSAHPQEADGHTF.

This chain links TRBV24-1 with TRBJ2-6; D may be TRBD1 (5 bases). Germline CDR1 KGHDR, CDR2 SFDVKD. V was clipped by 9 bases and J by 0 bases, with 8 bases between them. The CDR3 covers 14 residues. CDR3 in DNA: TGTGCCACCCAGGGCACCTCTGGGGCCAACGTCCTGACTTTC. Amino acid sequence: CATQGTSGANVLTF.

This chain links TRBV6-6 with TRBJ2-4; the match to TRBD1 covers 7 bases. This CDR3 contains 16 residues. CDR1 and CDR2 (germline): MNHNY, SVGAGI (reference sequence). Trimming removed 2 bases from V and 1 base from J; junction bases left unmatched: 5. CDR3 sequence reads: CASSYGTDFAKNIQYF. In DNA form, the CDR3 reads TGTGCCAGCAGTTACGGGACAGATTTCGCCAAAAACATTCAGTACTTC.

This clonotype has more than one count but fewer than ten. This chain uses TRBV5-1 with TRBJ1-2; D perhaps matches TRBD1 (6 bases). The ends were cut back, 4 bases at V and 0 bases at J, with 10 bases in the middle. CDR1 is SGHRS and CDR2 is YFSETQ in the germline V gene. CDR3 length: 14 residues. The CDR3 region is CASSPTGANYGYTF. The CDR3 region has the DNA TGCGCCAGCAGCCCGACAGGTGCTAACTATGGCTACACCTTC.

This chain joins TRBV24-1 and TRBJ2-7; TRBD1 aligns across 9 bases. Per germline, CDR1 KGHDR and CDR2 SFDVKD. J lost 3 bases, V lost 12 bases, and 14 bases had no gene match. CDR3 length: 15 residues. Here the CDR3 reads CAPTTARDRVYEQYF. The CDR3 DNA is TGTGCCCCCACCACAGCCCGGGACAGGGTCTACGAGCAGTACTTC.

This clonotype was counted only a few times. The rearrangement uses TRBV12-3 or TRBV12-4 and TRBJ2-2; tentative D call: TRBD2 (6 bases). The CDR3 has 16 residues. The germline V and J ends were trimmed by 3 bases and 5 bases, with 16 bases remaining between them. CDR3 sequence: CASSLVGGLVTGELFF. CDR3 DNA sequence: TGTGCCAGCAGTTTGGTTGGGGGACTTGTGACCGGGGAGCTGTTTTTT.

This clonotype has just a few counts. The chain recombines TRBV12-3 or TRBV12-4 with TRBJ2-3; 8 bases line up with TRBD2. The junction had 4 bases not matched to a gene; V was cut back by 2 bases and J by 0 bases. The CDR3 extends over 16 amino acids. In DNA, the CDR3 is TGTGCCAGCAGTTTATATCCGGGAGGGAGCACAGATACGCAGTATTTT. Encoded protein: CASSLYPGGSTDTQYF.

The V and J genes are TRBV27 and TRBJ2-1; tentatively, D is TRBD1 (6 bases). The length of the CDR3 is 14 residues. With 5 bases removed from V and 9 bases from J, the gap between germline ends came to 17 bases. Germline values: CDR1 MNHEY, CDR2 SMNVEV (reference sequence). The DNA for the CDR3 is TGTGCCAGCAGTCCCATACAGGGATCCGGTGAGCAGTTCTTC. Translation: CASSPIQGSGEQFF.

J is TRBJ2-5 and V is TRBV7-9; D may correspond to TRBD1 or TRBD2 (6 bases each). The last part of the DNA fits TRBJ2-7 better; the J call may be wrong. Germline CDR1 is SEHNR and CDR2 is FQNEAQ (reference sequence). The CDR3 spans 15 residues. This CDR3 reads CASSSPTWGAGEQYF. In DNA form, the CDR3 reads TGTGCCAGCAGCTCCCCGACGTGGGGGGCAGGCGAGCAGTACTTC.

V and J are TRBV27 and TRBJ2-2; TRBD1 or TRBD2 may be the D gene (5 bases each). Germline V gives CDR1 MNHEY, CDR2 SMNVEV (reference sequence). V was clipped by 3 bases and J by 7 bases, with 15 bases between them. The CDR3 consists of 15 residues. The CDR3 DNA reads TGTGCCAGCAGTTTCCGGGGCGGGTTTAACGGGGAGCTGTTTTTT. As protein: CASSFRGGFNGELFF.

The gene calls are TRBV6-5 and TRBJ2-1; 7 positions match TRBD1. With 7 bases clipped from V and 0 bases from J, the junction kept 15 bases outside the gene matches. Germline V gives CDR1 MNHEY, CDR2 SVGAGI. The length of the CDR3 is 18 residues. CDR3 amino acids: CASITLEGGRSSYNEQFF. The CDR3 bases are TGTGCCAGCATTACTTTGGAAGGGGGCCGAAGCTCCTACAATGAGCAGTTCTTC.

The chain joins TRBV19 to TRBJ2-3; tentatively, D is TRBD1 (5 bases). The ends were cut back, 3 bases at V and 2 bases at J, with 9 bases in the middle. Germline CDR1 LNHDA, CDR2 SQIVND (reference sequence). The CDR3 length is 14 residues. The CDR3 region is CASSIGAITDTQYF. CDR3 DNA: TGTGCCAGTAGTATTGGGGCAATCACAGATACGCAGTATTTT.